Presented here are 23 T cell receptor beta chains from one specimen sequenced in a study of blood T cells in healthy people across ages. For the second PCR, which ran for 7 to 11 cycles, a sample-barcoded 5' primer and a J-beta primer mix were used. Via MiXCR, TCRdb re-called the 5' RACE reads, giving one row per CDR3 protein. The top ten clones hold around 37% of a sample with hundreds of thousands of distinct CDR3 sequences, approximately 59% of them seen once. Sequenced sample: blood. These receptors were obtained from a man aged 60 to 75 in good health.

This clonotype was counted a single time. The genes are TRBV5-1 and TRBJ2-7; 10 bases fit TRBD1. CDR3 length: 18 amino acids. Germline CDR1 and CDR2: SGHRS and YFSETQ. J was trimmed by 5 bases and V by 4 bases; bases with no gene match: 18. This CDR3 reads CASSQNIGTGVSSNEQYF. The CDR3 region has the DNA TGCGCCAGCAGCCAGAATATAGGGACAGGGGTCTCTTCCAACGAGCAGTACTTC. Full variable domain (remainder filled in from reference TRBV5-1 and TRBJ2-7): KAGVTQTPRYLIKTRGQQVTLSCSPISGHRSVSWYQQTPGQGLQFLFEYFSETQRNKGNFPGRFSGRQFSNSRSEMNVSTLELGDSALYLCASSQNIGTGVSSNEQYFGPGTRLTVT.

This clonotype turned up a few times. The chain recombines TRBV3-1 with TRBJ2-1, with a weak D call TRBD2 (5 bases). The CDR3 is 13 residues long. Trimming stripped 1 base from V and 7 bases from J, with 8 bases between. CDR1 is LGHDT and CDR2 is YNNKEL in the germline V gene (reference sequence). Here the CDR3 DNA reads TGTGCCAGCAGCCAAGCGGGGTTAAATGAGCAGTTCTTC. It is translated as CASSQAGLNEQFF.

The chain is built from TRBV20-1 and TRBJ2-4; TRBD2 is a possible D gene (6 bases). The J call may be in error: the DNA end matches TRBJ2-7 better. The CDR3 contains 12 residues. CDR1 DFQATT and CDR2 SNEGSKA come from the germline V gene (reference sequence). The CDR3 region has the DNA TGCAGTGCTACGCCCCGGGGGTACGAGCAGTACTTC. As protein: CSATPRGYEQYF.

This chain connects TRBV29-1 to TRBJ1-2; possible D gene TRBD1, 5 bases. Trimming cost V 3 bases and J 5 bases, with 10 bases left between them. CDR1 is SQVTM and CDR2 is ANQGSEA in the germline V gene. CDR3 length: 12 amino acids. CDR3 region: CSVEGGSYGYTF. DNA of the CDR3: TGCAGCGTTGAGGGGGGGTCGTATGGCTACACCTTC.

The gene calls are TRBV5-1 and TRBJ2-5; D gene unclear. The J call may be faulty, since TRBJ2-7 better matches the DNA end. Germline V gene lookup returns CDR1 SGHRS and CDR2 YFSETQ. There are 13 residues in the CDR3. The CDR3 reads CASSLETPDEQYF. Written as DNA, the CDR3 is TGCGCCAGCAGCTTGGAGACCCCAGACGAGCAGTACTTC.

The chain uses TRBV7-2 and TRBJ2-4; D gene unclear. The J call may be in error: the DNA end matches TRBJ2-7 better. Germline assignment: CDR1 SGHTA and CDR2 FQGNSA. This CDR3 has 13 amino acids. CDR3 nucleotide sequence: TGTGCCAGCAGCACACCGGTAGGACACGAGCAGTACTTC. Translation gives CASSTPVGHEQYF.

The rearrangement uses TRBV7-8 and TRBJ1-4, with D possibly being TRBD1 (6 bases). V lost 5 bases to trimming and J lost 0 bases, with 13 bases between them. Germline-derived CDR1 and CDR2 are SGHVS and FQNEAQ. CDR3 length equals 16 residues. The CDR3 sequence: CASSEQGLATNEKLFF. CDR3 in DNA: TGTGCCAGCAGCGAACAGGGCCTCGCAACTAATGAAAAACTGTTTTTT.

The V and J genes are TRBV6-5 and TRBJ2-5; tentative D call: TRBD2 (6 bases). Deletions cut 5 bases from V and 5 bases from J, with 18 bases between. The CDR3 consists of 15 residues. CDR1 and CDR2 from the germline V gene are MNHEY and SVGAGI. The CDR3 nucleotides read TGTGCCAGCAGTGTCGGGACTCCGCCGGGGGAGACCCAGTACTTC. Residues: CASSVGTPPGETQYF.

The chain's CDR3 is CASSQATMGDYGYTF. CDR3 sequence (DNA): TGCGCCAGCAGCCAAGCGACCATGGGTGACTATGGCTACACCTTC. J is TRBJ1-2 and V is TRBV4-1; D remains ambiguous. Germline-derived CDR1 and CDR2 are MGHRA and YSYEKL. V was pared by 1 base and J by 3 bases, with 12 bases between. CDR3 length: 15 residues.

This chain connects TRBV2 to TRBJ2-1, with a weak D call TRBD1 (6 bases). Trimming took 7 bases from V and 1 from J, leaving 14 bases between them. The CDR3 has 15 amino acids. Germline loops: CDR1 SNHLY, CDR2 FYNNEI. The CDR3 DNA reads TGTGCCAGCAAACTCCGGGACATTTCCTACAATGAGCAGTTCTTC. It yields the protein CASKLRDISYNEQFF.

V gene TRBV27 combines with J gene TRBJ1-2, with TRBD1 matching 9 bases. J lost 2 bases, V lost 6 bases, and 16 bases had no gene match. In germline, CDR1 is MNHEY, CDR2 SMNVEV (reference sequence). The CDR3 is 18 residues long. The CDR3 DNA sequence: TGTGCCAGCAGCCCGACGGGACAGGGCATTTCGTCCAACTATGGCTACACCTTC. It is translated as CASSPTGQGISSNYGYTF.

This clonotype has only one observation. The CDR3 here is CSARGGVTEAFF. The CDR3 DNA sequence: TGCAGTGCTAGAGGAGGGGTCACTGAAGCTTTCTTT. V is TRBV20-1 and J is TRBJ1-1, with D tentatively TRBD1 (5 bases). CDR1 DFQATT and CDR2 SNEGSKA come from the germline V gene (reference sequence). Deletions cut 1 base from V and 4 bases from J, with 7 bases between. The CDR3 runs 12 residues.

This sequence joins TRBV2 and TRBJ2-5; D ambiguous. The DNA matches TRBJ2-7 better at its end, which makes the J call doubtful. Germline V gene sequence: CDR1 SNHLY, CDR2 FYNNEI. The CDR3 runs 14 residues. CDR3 DNA sequence: TGTGCCAGCAAGGGTGATGGTGTATGGTACGAGCAGTACTTC. Translated: CASKGDGVWYEQYF.

This sequence joins TRBV10-3 and TRBJ2-1; 8 bases line up with TRBD1. From germline, CDR1 is ENHRY and CDR2 SYGVKD. Trimming took 10 bases from V and 7 from J; bases not matched to a gene: 6. The CDR3 has 12 residues. The CDR3 region has the DNA TGTGCCACCTCGGGACAGGTGAATGAGCAGTTCTTC. Translating it yields CATSGQVNEQFF.

Here the CDR3 DNA reads TGCAGTGCCCTCGGGGGAAGGAATCAGCCCCAGCATTTT. This encodes CSALGGRNQPQHF. This chain uses TRBV20-1 with TRBJ1-5; maybe TRBD1 (5 bases). Germline V gene lookup returns CDR1 DFQATT and CDR2 SNEGSKA (reference sequence). The CDR3 covers 13 residues. The V gene lost 6 bases and the J gene lost 4 bases, with 13 bases spanning the gap.

The rearrangement joins TRBV20-1 to TRBJ2-6; 7 bases are a match to TRBD1. The CDR3 is 15 amino acids. V trimming: 6 bases; J trimming: 1 base; junction bases outside the gene matches: 6. Germline values: CDR1 DFQATT, CDR2 SNEGSKA (reference sequence). CDR3 residues: CSAWTGPSGANVLTF. As DNA, the CDR3 is TGCAGTGCGTGGACAGGCCCATCTGGGGCCAACGTCCTGACTTTC.

The chain uses TRBV5-1 and TRBJ1-1; TRBD1 is a possible D gene (6 bases). The CDR3 length is 15 residues. The V end lost 5 bases, the J end lost 1 base, and 15 bases lay between the germline ends. The V gene's germline CDR1 is SGHRS and CDR2 YFSETQ. CDR3 amino acids: CASSTRTAPNTEAFF. CDR3 sequence (DNA): TGCGCCAGCAGTACCCGGACAGCCCCGAACACTGAAGCTTTCTTT. The variable domain in full, with the rest retrieved from reference TRBV5-1 and TRBJ1-1, is KAGVTQTPRYLIKTRGQQVTLSCSPISGHRSVSWYQQTPGQGLQFLFEYFSETQRNKGNFPGRFSGRQFSNSRSEMNVSTLELGDSALYLCASSTRTAPNTEAFFGQGTRLTVV.

This clonotype has a handful of counts. J is TRBJ2-6 and V is TRBV29-1; no clear D gene. CDR3 length equals 14 residues. Germline-derived CDR1 and CDR2 are SQVTM and ANQGSEA. Trimming left V 6 bases short and J 2 bases short, with 11 bases between. The CDR3 sequence is CSVATPPGANVLTF. CDR3 DNA sequence: TGCAGCGTCGCAACACCGCCTGGGGCCAACGTCCTGACTTTC. The variable domain in full, completed from reference TRBV29-1 and TRBJ2-6, reads SAVISQKPSRDICQRGTSLTIQCQVDSQVTMMFWYRQQPGQSLTLIATANQGSEATYESGFVIDKFPISRPNLTFSTLTVSNMSPEDSSIYLCSVATPPGANVLTFGAGSRLTVL.

This clonotype came up a few times. The chain links TRBV7-2 to TRBJ2-7; 9 bases line up with TRBD2. V lost 6 bases, J lost 2 bases, and 8 bases stayed unmatched. CDR1 is SGHTA, CDR2 FQGNSA, per germline. The CDR3 runs 15 residues. The CDR3 protein is CASSISGGTPYEQYF. CDR3 in DNA: TGTGCCAGCAGTATTAGCGGGGGTACACCCTACGAGCAGTACTTC.

The rearrangement joins TRBV7-2 to TRBJ2-6; D is unresolved. CDR3 length equals 16 residues. The V end was cut by 0 bases, the J end by 0 bases, with 6 bases between. The V gene's germline CDR1 is SGHTA and CDR2 FQGNSA. The CDR3 sequence is CASSLASGSGANVLTF. The DNA of the CDR3 is TGTGCCAGCAGCTTAGCGTCAGGCTCTGGGGCCAACGTCCTGACTTTC.

This clonotype was observed a few times. This chain connects TRBV2 to TRBJ2-5; TRBD2 matches at 9 bases. The junction had 17 bases not matched to a gene; V was cut back by 9 bases and J by 0 bases. The CDR3 is 18 residues long. CDR1 is SNHLY, CDR2 FYNNEI, per germline. CDR3 nucleotide sequence: TGTGCCAGTACACGGGAGCGGGGGGCCGACTACAACCAAGAGACCCAGTACTTC. This translates into CASTRERGADYNQETQYF.

The gene calls are TRBV12-3 or TRBV12-4 and TRBJ2-6; 7 bases are a match to TRBD1. V was pared by 5 bases and J by 0 bases, with 4 bases of the junction left unmatched. The CDR3 loop spans 16 amino acids. CDR3 sequence reads: CASSMTGNSGANVLTF. Here the CDR3 DNA reads TGTGCCAGCAGTATGACAGGGAACTCTGGGGCCAACGTCCTGACTTTC.

V usage is TRBV5-6 and J usage is TRBJ2-1; 9 bases match TRBD1. The germline CDR1 and CDR2 sequences are SGHDT and YYEEEE. This CDR3 is 16 amino acids long. Unmatched junction bases numbered 7, after V lost 2 bases and J lost 4 bases. For the CDR3, the DNA is TGTGCCAGCAGCTTCCCCCCGGGACAGGGTTACAATGAGCAGTTCTTC. This sequence encodes CASSFPPGQGYNEQFF.